This TCR beta chain came from a study of blood T cell repertoires in COVID-19. On the study more broadly: Sites across the United States, Italy and Spain contributed samples from acute and convalescent COVID-19. T cells, B-cell-depleted T cells, or PBMCs provided the cDNA or gDNA that served as material.

Source study methods: Estimation of nucleated cell counts relied on the amplification of reference gene primers. Using immunoSEQ multiplex PCR, the repertoire was profiled, and TCRdb retains in-frame clones only, with some absent. Clone size and V and J calls were adopted from that table, with D and trimming inferred from the DNA. The sample includes about 120,000 clones, 80% of them seen just once. This clone appeared once. With 5 bases clipped from V and 7 bases from J, the junction kept 4 bases outside the gene matches. The CDR3 sequence is 14 residues long. Per germline, CDR1 MNHEY and CDR2 SVGAGI.

This chain uses TRBV6-5 with TRBJ2-1; 11 bases are a match to TRBD1. This TCR derives from a man aged 55 to 70 with active or convalescent COVID-19. Sequenced input: peripheral blood. The CDR3 nucleotides read TGTGCCAGCAGTCCCTGGGACAGGGGGAATGAGCAGTTCTTC. Protein product: CASSPWDRGNEQFF.